This T cell receptor (beta chain) derives from a study of T cells in Graves' hyperthyroidism and ophthalmopathy (dated by TCRdb to about 2019). For context, the study as a whole: Peripheral blood was collected at initial diagnosis, before any treatment. Once sampling was done, hyperthyroidism patients were given methimazole at a starting dose of 30 mg daily, whereas ophthalmopathy patients were given high-dose intravenous methylprednisolone. For training and testing, the 100 or so patients in the discovery cohort were randomly divided in a 7:3 ratio. Prospective prediction of ophthalmopathy was tested in an independent validation cohort consisting of 18 hyperthyroidism patients and around 16 patients who later progressed to ophthalmopathy. Thyroid tissue and blood T-cell repertoires from over 5 Graves' hyperthyroidism patients were also compared in the study. To identify TCR V-J signatures that set the groups apart, the researchers used a discovery cohort of 100 or so patients, made up of 40 to 45 with Graves' ophthalmopathy and 57 with stable Graves' hyperthyroidism. The paper reports TCR Vbeta CDR3 sequencing of 140 or so peripheral blood samples: under 45 ophthalmopathy, around 80 hyperthyroidism and 17 progressor patients.

The research as a whole found: In validation, the model predicted progression to ophthalmopathy a median of around six months before onset, with over 60% sensitivity and about 75% specificity. A 13 V-J signature model separated ophthalmopathy from stable hyperthyroidism, with 87.88% sensitivity and roughly 81% specificity in cross-validation and 80%/75% in testing. Sample size was not statistically predetermined, and blinding of investigators to group allocation was not performed. Most expanded thyroid clonotypes (frequency above 0.001) were also found in blood, which suggests that blood repertoires may mirror thyroid immune responses.

Reading the germline V gene gives CDR1 KGHSH and CDR2 LQKENI. From cysteine to phenylalanine, the CDR3 is 17 amino acids long. This entry keeps only the CDR3 DNA: 51 bases, framed from base 1. Ends trimmed: V by 3 bases, J by 7 bases; bases unmatched to a gene: 7. Ophthalmopathy patients had moderately to severely active disease, Clinical Activity Score of at least 3, NOSPECS grade of at least 4, and duration under 3 months. Any patient with an uncontrolled infection, another autoimmune disease, pregnancy or lactation was excluded. Clinical symptoms, serum thyroxine and TRAb, thyroid ultrasound, and orbital computed tomography formed the basis for the diagnoses. Ficoll-Paque density gradient centrifugation was used to isolate PBMCs from approximately 10 ml of fresh peripheral blood. Total RNA was extracted using Trizol reagent, and RNA quality was assessed on an Agilent 2100 Bioanalyzer. This clonotype came up many times. It has no known antigen specificity. No quality values exist for individual bases; no much larger clone is one base distant.

TCR beta CDR3 regions were amplified from RNA transcripts. For the first round of RT-PCR on the TCR CDR3, the HTBI primer set was used together with the Qiagen OneStep RT-PCR kit. Libraries were constructed in a second round of multiplex PCR, after which size selection and purification were performed. Paired-end sequencing of the libraries was performed with 100 bp reads on an Illumina HiSeq2000. Processing in the source paper ran as follows. SOAPnuke was used to process the raw data, with reads discarded if the reads contained adapters or uncalled bases, had a mean Phred below 15, or lacked an exact constant-primer or identifier match. High-quality paired reads were merged using COPE v1.2.5, and each unique nucleotide sequence was defined as a clonotype. Clonotypes were aligned to IMGT TRBV, TRBD and TRBJ reference segments using MiTCR v1.1. The analysis was restricted to V-J combinations with a frequency above 0.0001, which together covered 99.2% of the repertoires. The TCS score was defined as F50 (clonal expansion) divided by E x V (chaos), with BLOSUM62-based TCRdist calculated between CDR3 peptides within each V-J. Welch's t-statistics and random forest reduced approximately 520 V-J features to roughly 13, which were used in a naive Bayes classifier (R e1071). TCRdb redid the processing of the public reads, applying fastp at Q25 and MiXCR, and retained in-frame beta chains. Records with the same CDR3 protein are collapsed into one entry carrying the most frequent genes and DNA. The V and J calls follow TCRdb's processing rather than the paper's. This sample lists about 600,000 distinct CDR3 sequences; 15% to 20% were detected once. The leading ten clones occupy less than 3.5% of the sample.

The clonotype originates from a woman in her forties with Graves' ophthalmopathy. Sequencing input: blood. The V and J genes are TRBV18 and TRBJ2-1, and 15 junction bases match TRBD2. The sequenced DNA: TGTGCCAGCTCACCGCGGACTAGCGGGAGGGCCACGAATGAGCAGTTCTTC. Its coded protein is CASSPRTSGRATNEQFF. The full variable domain, with segments outside the CDR3 supplied by the reference TRBV18 and TRBJ2-1 proteins, appears as NAGVMQNPRHLVRRRGQEARLRCSPMKGHSHVYWYRQLPEEGLKFMVYLQKENIIDESGMPKERFSAEFPKEGPSILRIQQVVRGDSAAYFCASSPRTSGRATNEQFFGPGTRLTVL.